Sequencing of this T cell receptor beta chain was carried out in a study of cytomegalovirus exposure and HLA in healthy donors. Notes on the study in general: A later analysis found TCR association rates differed by HLA locus, highest for DRB1 and lowest for HLA-C. Analysis performed later found 16,000 or so TCR beta sequences associated with HLA alleles at 0.05 false discovery rate. Specificity for CMV antigens was confirmed in vitro for a few of the CMV-associated chains. When presence/absence was analysed, sequencing depth was taken to be roughly uniform across donors.

This clone was seen a single time. Its antigen is unknown. The study ran its PCR with 60 Vbeta and 13 Jbeta primers. The method was immunoSEQ multiplex PCR; TCRdb's version includes in-frame clones alone and lacks a portion of them. The sample lists 150,000 to 200,000 clones; 81% were seen once. There are 15 residues in the CDR3. From germline, CDR1 is SGHDT and CDR2 YYEEEE. The junction had 4 bases not matched to a gene; V was cut back by 3 bases and J by 4 bases. Sequencing was done on a sample of PBMCs. V and J are TRBV5-6 and TRBJ1-5; 10 bases are shared with TRBD1. This TCR derives from a man aged 18 to 30 in good health and CMV-seronegative. CDR3 in DNA: TGTGCCAGCAGCTCAAGGGGACAGGGGAATCAGCCCCAGCATTTT. It encodes CASSSRGQGNQPQHF.